One T cell receptor beta chain is described in this entry. The antigen remains undetermined. At one end the junction does not follow the germline gene, possibly because of a read error. This sample was taken from a study of cytomegalovirus exposure and HLA in healthy donors. Study conclusions and caveats: TRBV6-2, TRBV6-3 and other indistinguishable V segments were excluded.

With 60 Vbeta and 13 Jbeta primers, the PCR was carried out. Sequencing used immunoSEQ multiplex PCR; TCRdb keeps in-frame clones, though not all of them. Among 150,000 to 200,000 clones listed, around two thirds were seen once. CDR3 length equals 14 residues. CDR1 is MGHDK and CDR2 is SYGVNS in the germline V gene. This chain joins TRBV25-1 and TRBJ2-2; D possibly corresponds to TRBD2 (5 bases). This TCR was sampled from a man aged 35 to 55 in good health and CMV-seronegative. The sequencing input was PBMCs. Here the CDR3 reads CASTGWANTGELSF. The CDR3 DNA is TGTGCCAGCACGGGGTGGGCGAACACCGGGGAGCTGTCTTTT.